The text below deals with one TCR beta chain. This specimen comes from a study of cytomegalovirus exposure and HLA in healthy donors. This CDR3 region has 13 residues. CDR1 and CDR2 (germline): SGHRS, YFSETQ. The V and J ends lost 3 bases and 6 bases respectively, with 9 bases between them. TCRdb's table, derived via immunoSEQ multiplex PCR, lists solely in-frame clones and lacks some. Of roughly 250,000 clones in the sample, 80% to 90% were seen once. The specimen was PBMCs. This rearrangement joins TRBV5-1 to TRBJ2-2; TRBD1 is a possible D gene (5 bases). This TCR was recovered from a man between 18 and 35 years old in good health and CMV-seronegative. The CDR3 sequence: CASSSQGSGELFF. In nucleotides, the CDR3 is TGCGCCAGCAGCTCCCAGGGTTCCGGGGAGCTGTTTTTT.